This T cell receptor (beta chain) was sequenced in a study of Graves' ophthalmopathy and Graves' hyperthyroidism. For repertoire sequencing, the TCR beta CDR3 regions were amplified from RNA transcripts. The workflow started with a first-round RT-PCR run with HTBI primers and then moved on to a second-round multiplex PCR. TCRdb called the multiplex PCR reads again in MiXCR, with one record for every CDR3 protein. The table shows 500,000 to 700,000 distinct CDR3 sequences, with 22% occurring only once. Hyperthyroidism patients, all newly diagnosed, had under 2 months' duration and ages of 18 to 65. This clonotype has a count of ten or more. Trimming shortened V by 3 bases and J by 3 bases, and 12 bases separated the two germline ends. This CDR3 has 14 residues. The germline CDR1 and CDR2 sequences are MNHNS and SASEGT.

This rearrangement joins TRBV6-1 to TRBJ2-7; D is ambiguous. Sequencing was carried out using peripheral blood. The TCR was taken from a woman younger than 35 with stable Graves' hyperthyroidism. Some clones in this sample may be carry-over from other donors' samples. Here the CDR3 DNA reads TGTGCCAGCAGTGAGGACCACCTGCACTACGAGCAGTACTTC. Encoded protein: CASSEDHLHYEQYF.